The 16 T cell receptor beta chains listed next were all sequenced from one sample in a study of PD-1 blockade in classical Hodgkin lymphoma. Assay: immunoSEQ multiplex PCR; the TCRdb copy retains only in-frame clones and omits some. The data show about 21,000 clones, around 83% seen once. The time point is: cycle 4 day 1 (C4D1), after less than 7 weeks of nivolumab. The patients all showed relapse after autologous stem cell transplantation, while their brentuximab vedotin exposure varied. Specimen: peripheral blood mononuclear cells (PBMCs), collected before the fourth cycle of nivolumab. These TCRs come from a human donor with classical Hodgkin lymphoma.

The chain uses TRBV7-3 and TRBJ2-5, with D perhaps TRBD1 (5 bases). The CDR3 runs 13 residues. The V gene's germline CDR1 is SGHTA and CDR2 FQGTGA. The germline V and J ends were trimmed by 4 bases and 7 bases, with 13 bases remaining between them. The CDR3 sequence: CASSYDSPGTQYF. In nucleotides, the CDR3 is TGTGCCAGCAGCTACGACAGCCCCGGGACCCAGTACTTC.

This clone was seen a few times. The chain has TRBV2 and TRBJ1-6; 7 bases match TRBD1. The ends lost 6 bases at V and 9 bases at J; junction bases unmatched: 5. Germline V gives CDR1 SNHLY, CDR2 FYNNEI. CDR3 length: 13 residues. In DNA, the CDR3 is TGTGCCAGCAGACAGGGGATAGTTTCACCCCTCCACTTT. Translating gives CASRQGIVSPLHF.

The CDR3 DNA is TGTGCCAGCCACACCGGGGCAGCCAACAATGGCTACACCTTC. As protein: CASHTGAANNGYTF. The chain has TRBV6-1 and TRBJ1-2, with a tentative D call TRBD1 (5 bases). CDR1 and CDR2 from the germline V gene are MNHNS and SASEGT. This CDR3 region has 14 residues. Trimming removed 8 bases from V and 6 bases from J, with 19 bases in between.

The V gene is TRBV30, the J gene TRBJ2-1; D gene ambiguous. V was cut by 0 bases and J by 8 bases, with 5 bases left in between. CDR3 length equals 11 residues. The germline gives CDR1 GTSNPN, CDR2 SVGIG (reference sequence). CDR3 residues: CAWSVRYEQFF. As DNA, the CDR3 is TGTGCCTGGAGTGTACGGTATGAGCAGTTCTTC.

About this clone itself: Sequence at one end of the junction differs from germline and may be a read error. The V and J genes are TRBV18 and TRBJ1-3; 8 bases agree with TRBD1. This CDR3 has 15 residues. The germline V gene has CDR1 KGHSH and CDR2 LQKENI. The CDR3: CASSTPGQAGNTIYF. CDR3 sequence (DNA): TGTGCCAGCTCAACACCGGGACAGGCTGGAAACACCATATATTTT.

This clone was counted only a few times. This rearrangement joins TRBV6-1 to TRBJ1-3, with D hard to call. V shed 2 bases and J shed 0 bases, with 14 bases lying between them. This CDR3 has 17 amino acids. CDR1 is MNHNS, CDR2 SASEGT, per germline. The CDR3 nucleotides read TGTGCCAGCAGTGAAAGAGGGAGCTACTTCTCTGGAAACACCATATATTTT. This codes for CASSERGSYFSGNTIYF.

CDR3 amino acids: CAIRGGDTDTQYF. In DNA form, the CDR3 reads TGTGCCATCAGGGGGGGGGACACAGATACGCAGTATTTT. This chain uses TRBV10-3 with TRBJ2-3, with 7 bases matching TRBD2. Germline V gene data show CDR1 as ENHRY and CDR2 as SYGVKD. V trimming: 6 bases; J trimming: 2 bases; junction bases outside the gene matches: 2. The CDR3 covers 13 residues.

V is TRBV2 and J is TRBJ1-5, with D perhaps TRBD1 (5 bases). Germline loops: CDR1 SNHLY, CDR2 FYNNEI. The CDR3 length is 14 residues. V lost 5 bases to trimming and J lost 7 bases, with 15 bases between them. The CDR3 DNA reads as TGTGCCAGCAGTCATAGGGGTAGGTGGCAGCCCCAGCATTTT. The encoded protein is CASSHRGRWQPQHF.

V is TRBV6-6 and J is TRBJ2-7; TRBD2 agrees at 8 bases. This CDR3 contains 16 residues. With 1 base clipped from V and 3 bases from J, the junction kept 8 bases outside the gene matches. Germline lookup yields CDR1 MNHNY and CDR2 SVGAGI (reference sequence). The CDR3 DNA reads TGTGCCAGCAGTTACTTCCCGGGACTAGTTAGCTACGAGCAGTACTTC. Translated: CASSYFPGLVSYEQYF.

V is TRBV2 and J is TRBJ1-4, with D possibly being TRBD1 (6 bases). The germline V and J ends were trimmed by 4 bases and 3 bases, with 9 bases remaining between them. CDR3 length: 14 residues. Germline loops: CDR1 SNHLY, CDR2 FYNNEI. The chain's CDR3 is CASSGGGANEKLFF. The CDR3 region has the DNA TGTGCCAGCAGTGGAGGGGGTGCTAATGAAAAACTGTTTTTT.

This rearrangement joins TRBV7-9 to TRBJ2-3, with a tentative D call TRBD2 (7 bases). The V and J ends lost 7 bases and 1 base respectively, with 21 bases between them. CDR1 is SEHNR and CDR2 is FQNEAQ in the germline V gene (reference sequence). This CDR3 has 17 residues. The CDR3 DNA sequence: TGTGCCAGCACCTCCAGGGGCGGGGGAAGGGGCACAGATACGCAGTATTTT. Protein: CASTSRGGGRGTDTQYF.

V and J are TRBV7-6 and TRBJ2-7; possible D gene TRBD2, 5 bases. Trimming took off 0 bases at V and 1 base at J, with 7 bases between the two ends. CDR1 SGHVS and CDR2 FNYEAQ come from the germline V gene. The CDR3 has 14 residues. The CDR3 protein is CASSLARDSYEQYF. In nucleotides, the CDR3 is TGTGCCAGCAGCTTAGCGAGGGATTCCTACGAGCAGTACTTC.

This chain connects TRBV2 to TRBJ1-6, with 9 bases that match TRBD1. Per the germline V gene, CDR1 is SNHLY and CDR2 is FYNNEI. This CDR3 is built from 15 residues. Trimming removed 6 bases from V and 10 bases from J; junction bases left unmatched: 10. The CDR3 DNA follows: TGTGCCAGCAGCCTTACCGGGACAGGGTACTCACCCCTCCACTTT. It specifies CASSLTGTGYSPLHF.

This chain joins TRBV28 and TRBJ2-5; 7 bases are a match to TRBD1. V lost 3 bases to trimming and J lost 1 base; unmatched junction nucleotides: 11. The CDR3 contains 17 residues. Germline assignment: CDR1 MDHEN and CDR2 SYDVKM. The CDR3 DNA reads as TGTGCCAGCAGTTTTGCTTCGGACAGGCGGCTCCAAGAGACCCAGTACTTC. Amino acids: CASSFASDRRLQETQYF.

The chain recombines TRBV10-3 with TRBJ1-6, with 7 nucleotides matching TRBD1. Germline V gene sequence: CDR1 ENHRY, CDR2 SYGVKD. V gave up 2 bases and J gave up 0 bases; unmatched junction bases: 1. This CDR3 contains 16 residues. Here the CDR3 reads CAISERQGSYNSPLHF. The CDR3 bases are TGTGCCATCAGTGAGAGACAGGGCTCCTATAATTCACCCCTCCACTTT.

In its sample, this clone was seen once. The rearrangement links TRBV7-9 to TRBJ1-2; D call uncertain. Per germline, CDR1 SEHNR and CDR2 FQNEAQ (reference sequence). The V end lost 2 bases, the J end lost 2 bases, and 9 bases lay between the germline ends. The CDR3 sequence is 14 residues long. For the CDR3, the DNA is TGTGCCAGCAGCTTAATGGACGGGAACTATGGCTACACCTTC. Its translation is CASSLMDGNYGYTF.